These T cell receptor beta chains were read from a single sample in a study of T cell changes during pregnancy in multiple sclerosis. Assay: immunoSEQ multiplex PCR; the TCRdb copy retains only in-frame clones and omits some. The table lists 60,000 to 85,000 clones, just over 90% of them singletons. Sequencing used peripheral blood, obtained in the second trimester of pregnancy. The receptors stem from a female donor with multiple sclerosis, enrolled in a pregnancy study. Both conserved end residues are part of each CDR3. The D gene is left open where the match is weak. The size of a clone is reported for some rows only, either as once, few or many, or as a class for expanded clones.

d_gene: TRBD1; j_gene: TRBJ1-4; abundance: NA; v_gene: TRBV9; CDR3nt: TGTGCCAGCAGCGGCGGGACAGAAAATGAAAAACTGTTTTTT; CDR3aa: CASSGGTENEKLFF
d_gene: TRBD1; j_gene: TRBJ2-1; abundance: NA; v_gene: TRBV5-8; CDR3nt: TGTGCCAGCAGCGCCGGGACAGGTGGTGGGAATGAGCAGTTCTTC; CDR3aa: CASSAGTGGGNEQFF
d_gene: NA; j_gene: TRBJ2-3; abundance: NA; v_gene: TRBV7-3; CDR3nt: TGTGCCAGCAGCTTAGGACAGTTGGAGGCAGATACGCAGTATTTT; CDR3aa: CASSLGQLEADTQYF
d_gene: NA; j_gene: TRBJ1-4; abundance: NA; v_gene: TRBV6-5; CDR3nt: TGTGCCAGCAGCCGGAGGGGGGAGGGCGGTGAAAAACTGTTTTTT; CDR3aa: CASSRRGEGGEKLFF
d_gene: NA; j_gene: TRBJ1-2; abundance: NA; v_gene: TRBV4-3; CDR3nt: TGCGCCAGCAGCAACGTGGTGGGGAGTGGCTACACCTTC; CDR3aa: CASSNVVGSGYTF
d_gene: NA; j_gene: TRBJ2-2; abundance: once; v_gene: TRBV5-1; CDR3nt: TGCGCCAGCAGCTTACAGGGTTCCGGGGAGCTGTTTTTT; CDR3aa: CASSLQGSGELFF
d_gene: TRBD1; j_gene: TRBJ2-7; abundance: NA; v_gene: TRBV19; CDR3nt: TGTGCCAGTAGTATCCAGACAGGGGTCGAGCAGTACTTC; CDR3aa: CASSIQTGVEQYF
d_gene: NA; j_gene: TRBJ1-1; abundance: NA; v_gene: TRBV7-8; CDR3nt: TGTGCCAGCAGCTTAAACCGAGGCCGAGCTCCCCTGTCGGACAATGAAGCTTTCTTT; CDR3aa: CASSLNRGRAPLSDNEAFF
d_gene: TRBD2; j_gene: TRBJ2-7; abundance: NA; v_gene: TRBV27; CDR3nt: TGTGCCAGCATCATGAGTGCGGGAGGAAGCTACGAGCAGTACTTC; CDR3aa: CASIMSAGGSYEQYF
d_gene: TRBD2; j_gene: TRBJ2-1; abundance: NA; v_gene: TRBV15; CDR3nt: TGTGCCACCAGCAGAGATCTAGGAGCGGGAGTTAATGAGCAGTTCTTC; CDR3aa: CATSRDLGAGVNEQFF
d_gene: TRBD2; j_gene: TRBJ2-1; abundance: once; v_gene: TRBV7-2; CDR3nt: TGTGCCAGCAGCTTCGTTTCGGGACTAGTCAATGAGCAGTTCTTC; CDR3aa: CASSFVSGLVNEQFF
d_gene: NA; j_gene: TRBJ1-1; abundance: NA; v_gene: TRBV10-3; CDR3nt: TGTGCCACCCGGGAACAGCAAAACACTGAAGCTTTCTTT; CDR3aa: CATREQQNTEAFF
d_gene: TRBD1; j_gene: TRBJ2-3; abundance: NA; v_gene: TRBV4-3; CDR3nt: TGCGCCAGCAGCCCTGGGACAGGGATTCTTGGAGATACGCAGTATTTT; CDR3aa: CASSPGTGILGDTQYF
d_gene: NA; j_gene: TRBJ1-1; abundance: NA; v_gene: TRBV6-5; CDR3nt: TGTGCCAGCAGTTACAGAGGTACGAATGAAGCTTTCTTT; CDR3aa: CASSYRGTNEAFF
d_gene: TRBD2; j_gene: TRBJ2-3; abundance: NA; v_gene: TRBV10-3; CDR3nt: TGTGCCATCAGTGCCCGAGCGGGGGGGAGCACAGATACGCAGTATTTT; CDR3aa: CAISARAGGSTDTQYF
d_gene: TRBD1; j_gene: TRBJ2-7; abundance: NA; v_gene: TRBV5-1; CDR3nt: TGCGCCAGCAGCGCTGGGGACAGGGGGGCTTACGAGCAGTACTTC; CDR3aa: CASSAGDRGAYEQYF
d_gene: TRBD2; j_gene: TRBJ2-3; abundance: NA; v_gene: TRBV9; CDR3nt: TGTGCCAGCAGCGGTAGGACTAGCGGGGGGGCCGAAGATACGCAGTATTTT; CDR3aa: CASSGRTSGGAEDTQYF
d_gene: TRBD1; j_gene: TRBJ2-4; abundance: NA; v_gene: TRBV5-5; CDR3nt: TGTGCCAGCAGCACCGGGACAGGGAAATTGGCCAAAAACATTCAGTACTTC; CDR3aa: CASSTGTGKLAKNIQYF
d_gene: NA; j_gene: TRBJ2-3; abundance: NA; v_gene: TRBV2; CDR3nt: TGTGCCAGCAGTGAAGCGCTTCATTCCGGGTCTAGCGTTAGCACAGATACGCAGTATTTT; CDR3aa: CASSEALHSGSSVSTDTQYF
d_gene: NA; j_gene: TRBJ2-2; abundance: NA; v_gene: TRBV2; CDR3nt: TGTGCCAGCAGTGGCCAGGGGCGGGACACCGGGGAGCTGTTTTTT; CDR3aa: CASSGQGRDTGELFF
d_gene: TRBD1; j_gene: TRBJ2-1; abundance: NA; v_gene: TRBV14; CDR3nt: TGTGCCAGCAGCCAAGTGGAACAGGGGTACAATGAGCAGTTCTTC; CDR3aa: CASSQVEQGYNEQFF
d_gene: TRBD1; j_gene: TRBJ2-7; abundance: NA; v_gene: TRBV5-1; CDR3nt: TGCGCCAGCAGCTCGGGACAGCCCTCCTACGAGCAGTACTTC; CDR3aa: CASSSGQPSYEQYF
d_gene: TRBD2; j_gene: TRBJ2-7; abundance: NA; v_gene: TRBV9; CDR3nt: TGTGCCAGCAGCGTAGCAACTATTACGGGACTAGCGGGACTAACGCAGAGCGAGCAGTACTTC; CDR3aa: CASSVATITGLAGLTQSEQYF
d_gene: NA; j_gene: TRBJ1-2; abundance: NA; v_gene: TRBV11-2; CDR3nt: TGTGCCAGCAGCCCAAACTACGGGGATGGCTACACCTTC; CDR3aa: CASSPNYGDGYTF
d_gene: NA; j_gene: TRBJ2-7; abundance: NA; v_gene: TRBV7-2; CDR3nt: TGTGCCAGCAGCTTAGGCGGGTTTCGGGGACACAAGTCCTACGAGCAGTACTTC; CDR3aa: CASSLGGFRGHKSYEQYF
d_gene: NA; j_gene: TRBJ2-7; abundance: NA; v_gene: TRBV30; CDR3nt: TGTGCCTGGAGTCGGGGGGCCCACGAGCAGTACTTC; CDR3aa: CAWSRGAHEQYF
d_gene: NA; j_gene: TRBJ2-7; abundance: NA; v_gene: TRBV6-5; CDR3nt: TGTGCCAGCAGTCCCCCGGGATCCTACGAGCAGTACTTC; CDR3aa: CASSPPGSYEQYF
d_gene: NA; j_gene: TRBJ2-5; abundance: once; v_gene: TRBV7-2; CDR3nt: TGTGCCAGCAGCTCACGTAGCGAGGCAGAGACCCAGTACTTC; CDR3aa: CASSSRSEAETQYF
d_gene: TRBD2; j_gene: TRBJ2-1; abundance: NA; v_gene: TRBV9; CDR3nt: TGTGCCAGCAGCGTAGGGGGTAGCGGGGAGCAGTTCTTC; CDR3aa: CASSVGGSGEQFF
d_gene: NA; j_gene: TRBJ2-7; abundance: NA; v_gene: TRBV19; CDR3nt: TGTGCCAGTAGTATAGACAGGGGAGTCGAGCAGTACTTC; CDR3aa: CASSIDRGVEQYF
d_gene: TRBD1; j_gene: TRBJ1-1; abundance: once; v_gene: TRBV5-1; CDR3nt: TGCGCCAGCAGATACCTTATGACAGGGGGCGATGGTGAAGCTTTCTTT; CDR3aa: CASRYLMTGGDGEAFF